This TCR beta chain was sequenced for a study of T cell responses to AZD1222 COVID-19 vaccine. Across the whole study: Pooled together were second doses at about 4 or about 12 weeks.

Note on this clone: Its antigen remains unknown.

J was trimmed by 8 bases and V by 6 bases; bases with no gene match: 23. This CDR3 has 18 residues. The germline V gene encodes CDR1 GTSNPN and CDR2 SVGIG (reference sequence). TCRdb's copy holds only in-frame clones and misses some; the assay was immunoSEQ multiplex PCR. The sample includes 150,000 to 200,000 clones, roughly 88% of them seen just once. General study results and limits: Seropositivity was recorded at baseline in only six AZD1222 recipients. The study reported that nearly half of spike-specific TCRs target unmutated variant regions.

This chain uses TRBV30 with TRBJ2-3; 10 bases map to TRBD1. Sample: peripheral blood, taken on day 0 of AZD1222 vaccination. This TCR came from an adult in good health. This chain's CDR3 is CACLGQGFGTSRALTQYF. The CDR3 nucleotides are TGTGCCTGCCTGGGACAGGGGTTTGGGACTAGTAGGGCCCTTACGCAGTATTTT. The whole variable domain, remainder taken from reference TRBV30 and TRBJ2-3, is SQTIHQWPATLVQPVGSPLSLECTVEGTSNPNLYWYRQAAGRGLQLLFYSVGIGQISSEVPQNLSASRPQDRQFILSSKKLLLSDSGFYLCACLGQGFGTSRALTQYFGPGTRLTVL.